These 30 T cell receptor beta chains were sequenced from one sample in a study of T cells in localized non-small cell lung cancer (dated by TCRdb to 2018 to 2020). Library method: the immunoSEQ multiplex PCR assay. TCRdb retrieved this table from immuneACCESS and kept in-frame rearrangements only. Not all clones are present; in checked studies, unresolved V genes account for under half, and no reason is known for the remainder. Counted in this sample were approximately 43,000 clones; about 85% of them appeared once. Jointly, the top ten make up 7.1% of the sample. Sequencing used peripheral blood, obtained before any cancer treatment. The receptors stem from a woman aged 18-49 years with stage III lung adenocarcinoma.

The V call is TRBV19, the J call TRBJ1-1; 7 nucleotides line up with TRBD1. The V segment lost 6 bases and the J segment 7 bases; nucleotides outside the gene matches: 14. Germline CDR1 LNHDA, CDR2 SQIVND (reference sequence). This CDR3 comprises 15 residues. CDR3 sequence: CASSLDREGGLEAFF. The CDR3 DNA sequence: TGTGCCAGTAGCCTCGACAGGGAAGGGGGGCTTGAAGCTTTCTTT.

CDR3 loop: CASSAGTPYEQYF. The CDR3 bases are TGTGCCAGCAGCGCCGGGACACCCTACGAGCAGTACTTC. The rearrangement joins TRBV7-6 to TRBJ2-7, with a weak D call TRBD1 (6 bases). V was clipped by 5 bases and J by 2 bases, with 10 bases between them. The germline V gene has CDR1 SGHVS and CDR2 FNYEAQ. This CDR3 has 13 amino acids.

This clone was found a few times. The chain has TRBV10-1 and TRBJ1-6, with 7 bases aligning to TRBD1. The CDR3 covers 13 residues. J lost 7 bases, V lost 6 bases, and 3 bases had no gene match. Germline-derived CDR1 and CDR2 are WNHNN and SYGVQD (reference sequence). CDR3 nucleotides: TGCGCCAGCAGCGGGACAGTAAATTCACCCCTCCACTTT. Translation: CASSGTVNSPLHF.

The gene calls are TRBV28 and TRBJ1-5, with D maybe TRBD1 (6 bases). The germline V gene encodes CDR1 MDHEN and CDR2 SYDVKM. V lost 5 bases and J 10 bases, leaving 18 bases between the germline ends. This CDR3 is 14 amino acids long. In nucleotides, the CDR3 is TGTGCCAGCAGTGGACAGATCGGATACCGTCCCCAGCATTTT. Its protein is CASSGQIGYRPQHF.

The chain joins TRBV12-5 to TRBJ2-4; weak D call: TRBD1 (6 bases). This CDR3 spans 14 amino acids. Germline-derived CDR1 and CDR2 are LGHNT and FRNRAP. Between the trimmed V and J ends, which lost 7 bases and 4 bases, there was a span of 14 bases. The CDR3 protein is CASALWGQKNIQYF. The CDR3 DNA follows: TGTGCTAGTGCCTTATGGGGGCAAAAAAACATTCAGTACTTC.

Of note for this clone: One end of the junction is discordant with germline, which a read error may explain. The V gene is TRBV14, the J gene TRBJ2-1, with 10 bases fitting TRBD2. This CDR3 has 15 residues. Germline CDR1 is SGHDN and CDR2 is FVKESK. CDR3 coding DNA: TGTGCCAGCAGCCAAGATAGGGCGGCTAGCGGGGGAAGGATCTTC. This translates into CASSQDRAASGGRIF.

The chain recombines TRBV5-4 with TRBJ1-1; D may be TRBD1 (5 bases). Germline V gene lookup returns CDR1 SGHNT and CDR2 YYREEE (reference sequence). With 2 bases removed from V and 1 base from J, the gap between germline ends came to 12 bases. This CDR3 has 15 residues. The CDR3 spells CASSLFQGANTEAFF. DNA of the CDR3: TGTGCCAGCAGCTTATTTCAGGGAGCGAACACTGAAGCTTTCTTT. The complete variable domain, with remaining parts taken from reference TRBV5-4 and TRBJ1-1, reads ETGVTQSPTHLIKTRGQQVTLRCSSQSGHNTVSWYQQALGQGPQFIFQYYREEENGRGNFPPRFSGLQFPNYSSELNVNALELDDSALYLCASSLFQGANTEAFFGQGTRLTVV.

V gene TRBV19 combines with J gene TRBJ2-1, with D maybe TRBD1 (6 bases). V lost 4 bases and J lost 3, with 10 bases in between. Per the germline V gene, CDR1 is LNHDA and CDR2 is SQIVND (reference sequence). CDR3 size: 14 residues. CDR3 region: CASSTGQIYNEQFF. The CDR3 DNA follows: TGTGCCAGTAGTACGGGACAAATCTACAATGAGCAGTTCTTC.

The chain recombines TRBV7-9 with TRBJ1-2; tentative D call: TRBD1 (5 bases). The CDR3 is made up of 12 amino acids. Trimming stripped 4 bases from V and 4 bases from J, with 7 bases between. Germline CDR1 is SEHNR and CDR2 is FQNEAQ (reference sequence). The CDR3 nucleotides read TGTGCCAGCAGCTATGACAGCTATGGCTACACCTTC. Protein product: CASSYDSYGYTF.

The chain recombines TRBV5-6 with TRBJ1-1; D gene uncertain. From germline, CDR1 is SGHDT and CDR2 YYEEEE. Trimming stripped 4 bases from V and 1 base from J, with 17 bases between. The CDR3 has 16 residues. For the CDR3, the DNA is TGTGCCAGCAGCCCGATTAGTTCCAGCTCGAACACTGAAGCTTTCTTT. It translates to CASSPISSSSNTEAFF.

This clone is a singleton in its sample. V is TRBV27 and J is TRBJ2-2; 12 bases align to TRBD2. This CDR3 has 18 amino acids. The V gene end was trimmed by 3 bases and the J gene end by 1 base; junction bases not matched to a gene: 6. Germline V gene data show CDR1 as MNHEY and CDR2 as SMNVEV (reference sequence). CDR3 loop: CASSFSPGLAGNTGELFF. Here the CDR3 DNA reads TGTGCCAGCAGTTTCTCTCCGGGACTAGCGGGGAACACCGGGGAGCTGTTTTTT.

The CDR3 protein is CASSDSNSGGGAYTQYF. The DNA of the CDR3 is TGTGCCAGCAGTGACTCCAACTCGGGCGGGGGGGCCTATACGCAGTATTTT. The chain links TRBV6-4 to TRBJ2-3; 9 positions agree with TRBD2. Germline V gives CDR1 MRHNA, CDR2 SNTAGT. Trimming took 0 bases from V and 7 from J; bases not matched to a gene: 11. This CDR3 region has 17 residues.

This chain connects TRBV19 to TRBJ1-5; maybe TRBD1 (5 bases). This CDR3 has 15 amino acids. The V and J ends lost 7 bases and 4 bases respectively, with 17 bases between them. From germline, CDR1 is LNHDA and CDR2 SQIVND (reference sequence). DNA of the CDR3: TGTGCCAGTACTGGACACACCACTAAGAATCAGCCCCAGCATTTT. Encoded protein: CASTGHTTKNQPQHF. The complete variable domain, with remaining parts taken from reference TRBV19 and TRBJ1-5, reads DGGITQSPKYLFRKEGQNVTLSCEQNLNHDAMYWYRQDPGQGLRLIYYSQIVNDFQKGDIAEGYSVSREKKESFPLTVTSAQKNPTAFYLCASTGHTTKNQPQHFGDGTRLSIL.

J is TRBJ1-3 and V is TRBV7-9; D is uncertain. The V gene's germline CDR1 is SEHNR and CDR2 FQNEAQ (reference sequence). Trimming pared 1 base from V and 2 bases from J, leaving 18 bases between. There are 18 residues in the CDR3. Here the CDR3 DNA reads TGTGCCAGCAGCTTAGGGAGGGCCCAGGCGCGTGCTGGAAACACCATATATTTT. It encodes CASSLGRAQARAGNTIYF. The whole variable domain, filled in from reference TRBV7-9 and TRBJ1-3, reads DTGVSQNPRHKITKRGQNVTFRCDPISEHNRLYWYRQTLGQGPEFLTYFQNEAQLEKSRLLSDRFSAERPKGSFSTLEIQRTEQGDSAMYLCASSLGRAQARAGNTIYFGEGSWLTVV.

This chain uses TRBV14 with TRBJ2-5; D could derive from TRBD1 or TRBD2 (5 bases each). The CDR3 is 15 amino acids. V was clipped by 4 bases and J by 8 bases, with 20 bases between them. Germline V gene sequence: CDR1 SGHDN, CDR2 FVKESK. The CDR3 here is CASSLSSGPGRTQYF. CDR3 nucleotides: TGTGCCAGCAGCCTGTCATCGGGACCGGGTAGAACCCAGTACTTC.

To note about this clone: The sample holds other DNA sequences that translate to the same CDR3. This chain uses TRBV7-9 with TRBJ1-4; 10 positions agree with TRBD1. The V gene's germline CDR1 is SEHNR and CDR2 FQNEAQ (reference sequence). The CDR3 has 14 residues. The V gene end was trimmed by 5 bases and the J gene end by 8 bases; junction bases not matched to a gene: 5. The CDR3 is CASSQGQGNEKLFF. For the CDR3, the DNA is TGTGCCAGCAGCCAGGGACAGGGGAACGAAAAACTGTTTTTT.

This CDR3 is CASTPDDRGYVEQYF. Here the CDR3 DNA reads TGTGCCAGCACCCCCGACGACAGGGGATATGTCGAGCAGTACTTC. The rearrangement links TRBV6-6 to TRBJ2-7; 8 positions agree with TRBD1. Trimming cost V 7 bases and J 6 bases; bases outside gene matches: 14. The length of the CDR3 is 15 residues. Germline-derived CDR1 and CDR2 are MNHNY and SVGAGI (reference sequence).

This sequence joins TRBV7-6 and TRBJ2-7; D perhaps matches TRBD2 (6 bases). The CDR3 runs 13 residues. Germline-derived CDR1 and CDR2 are SGHVS and FNYEAQ. Between the trimmed V and J ends, which lost 5 bases and 3 bases, there was a span of 11 bases. CDR3 sequence: CASSLGDFYEQYF. CDR3 coding DNA: TGTGCCAGCAGCCTCGGGGACTTCTACGAGCAGTACTTC.

The gene calls are TRBV7-9 and TRBJ2-2, with TRBD2 matching 11 bases. The CDR3 contains 17 residues. Germline CDR1 reads SEHNR; CDR2 reads FQNEAQ (reference sequence). Trimming cost V 5 bases and J 0 bases; bases outside gene matches: 5. The DNA for the CDR3 is TGTGCCAGCAGCCTAACTAGCGGGGGACCGAACACCGGGGAGCTGTTTTTT. Translation: CASSLTSGGPNTGELFF.

The sample holds a few counts of this clone. The gene calls are TRBV7-6 and TRBJ2-1; 8 nucleotides agree with TRBD2. The V segment lost 4 bases and the J segment 5 bases; nucleotides outside the gene matches: 13. The CDR3 spans 17 residues. Per germline, CDR1 SGHVS and CDR2 FNYEAQ. CDR3 bases: TGTGCCAGCAGCTCCCGTATTCTGGCGGGGGGAAACAATGAGCAGTTCTTC. It translates to CASSSRILAGGNNEQFF.

This clone was counted a single time. The chain employs TRBV11-1 and TRBJ1-5; the D gene is possibly TRBD1 (5 bases). Trimming left V 2 bases short and J 4 bases short, with 12 bases between. This CDR3 is 15 amino acids long. Germline V lookup: CDR1 SGHAT, CDR2 FQDESV (reference sequence). The chain's CDR3 is CASSLTGQPNQPQHF. Here the CDR3 DNA reads TGTGCCAGCAGCTTAACCGGACAACCGAATCAGCCCCAGCATTTT.

This rearrangement joins TRBV7-3 to TRBJ1-2; the D is unclear. The V end was cut by 2 bases, the J end by 0 bases, with 13 bases between. The V gene's germline CDR1 is SGHTA and CDR2 FQGTGA. The CDR3 consists of 16 residues. The CDR3 is CASSLYGSDPNYGYTF. The CDR3 nucleotides are TGTGCCAGCAGCTTATACGGGTCGGATCCTAACTATGGCTACACCTTC. Using reference TRBV7-3 and TRBJ1-2 for the parts outside the CDR3, the full variable domain is GAGVSQTPSNKVTEKGKYVELRCDPISGHTALYWYRQSLGQGPEFLIYFQGTGAADDSGLPNDRFFAVRPEGSVSTLKIQRTERGDSAVYLCASSLYGSDPNYGYTFGSGTRLTVV.

The V gene is TRBV29-1, the J gene TRBJ2-2; TRBD2 aligns across 7 bases. With V trimmed by 5 bases and J by 5 bases, 5 bases remained unmatched. Germline V lookup: CDR1 SQVTM, CDR2 ANQGSEA. The CDR3 extends over 13 amino acids. The chain's CDR3 is CSVRRGGTGELFF. The CDR3 nucleotides are TGCAGCGTTCGTAGGGGAGGGACCGGGGAGCTGTTTTTT.

This clone was detected only once. V and J are TRBV5-4 and TRBJ2-7, with D possibly matching TRBD2 (7 bases). The CDR3 loop spans 16 amino acids. Trimming stripped 1 base from V and 5 bases from J, with 19 bases between. From germline, CDR1 is SGHNT and CDR2 YYREEE (reference sequence). CDR3 nucleotide sequence: TGTGCCAGCAGCTTGATGATAGGGGGGGGCAAAAACGAGCAGTACTTC. Encoded protein: CASSLMIGGGKNEQYF.

This chain links TRBV19 with TRBJ1-1; D possibly corresponds to TRBD1 (6 bases). Germline V gene sequence: CDR1 LNHDA, CDR2 SQIVND (reference sequence). The CDR3 is made up of 13 amino acids. The V and J ends lost 5 bases and 7 bases respectively, with 14 bases between them. The CDR3 region has the DNA TGTGCCAGTAGTCAGGGGCTTGGAGATGAAGCTTTCTTT. Translated: CASSQGLGDEAFF.

This clone is medium-sized (0.01 to 0.1%) in the sample. The chain combines TRBV19 with TRBJ1-3; perhaps TRBD1 as D (5 bases). This CDR3 is 14 amino acids long. The V end was cut by 11 bases, the J end by 4 bases, with 18 bases between. CDR1 and CDR2 (germline): LNHDA, SQIVND (reference sequence). The chain's CDR3 is CAFRGIQRGNTIYF. In DNA, the CDR3 is TGTGCCTTCCGGGGGATCCAGAGAGGAAACACCATATATTTT.

This chain links TRBV4-1 with TRBJ1-6; D is unresolved. The germline V gene encodes CDR1 MGHRA and CDR2 YSYEKL. The V end was cut by 0 bases, the J end by 0 bases, with 9 bases between. This CDR3 is built from 17 residues. For the CDR3, the DNA is TGCGCCAGCAGCCAAGATGAGGGCAGCTCCTATAATTCACCCCTCCACTTT. It encodes CASSQDEGSSYNSPLHF.

V usage is TRBV19 and J usage is TRBJ1-3, with unresolved D. The CDR3 covers 14 residues. The V gene lost 6 bases and the J gene lost 0 bases, with 9 bases spanning the gap. Germline values: CDR1 LNHDA, CDR2 SQIVND (reference sequence). The CDR3 sequence is CASRFPGSGNTIYF. CDR3 in DNA: TGTGCCAGTAGATTCCCAGGCTCTGGAAACACCATATATTTT. Drawing the rest from reference TRBV19 and TRBJ1-3, the complete variable domain is DGGITQSPKYLFRKEGQNVTLSCEQNLNHDAMYWYRQDPGQGLRLIYYSQIVNDFQKGDIAEGYSVSREKKESFPLTVTSAQKNPTAFYLCASRFPGSGNTIYFGEGSWLTVV.

The chain uses TRBV7-9 and TRBJ2-1; TRBD2 is a possible D gene (6 bases). This CDR3 is 14 amino acids long. V lost 5 bases and J lost 3, with 11 bases in between. Germline CDR1 and CDR2: SEHNR and FQNEAQ (reference sequence). In DNA, the CDR3 is TGTGCCAGCAGCCTCCAGGACTACTACAATGAGCAGTTCTTC. It translates to CASSLQDYYNEQFF.

The chain employs TRBV13 and TRBJ2-5, with a possible D match to TRBD2 (5 bases). The V gene lost 0 bases and the J gene lost 5 bases, with 10 bases spanning the gap. CDR1 PRHDT and CDR2 FYEKMQ come from the germline V gene (reference sequence). The CDR3 sequence is 14 residues long. The CDR3 DNA sequence: TGTGCCAGCAGCTTAGGGACTGGGGAGGAGACCCAGTACTTC. Translation: CASSLGTGEETQYF. The full variable domain, its missing parts supplied by reference TRBV13 and TRBJ2-5, is AAGVIQSPRHLIKEKRETATLKCYPIPRHDTVYWYQQGPGQDPQFLISFYEKMQSDKGSIPDRFSAQQFSDYHSELNMSSLELGDSALYFCASSLGTGEETQYFGPGTRLLVL.